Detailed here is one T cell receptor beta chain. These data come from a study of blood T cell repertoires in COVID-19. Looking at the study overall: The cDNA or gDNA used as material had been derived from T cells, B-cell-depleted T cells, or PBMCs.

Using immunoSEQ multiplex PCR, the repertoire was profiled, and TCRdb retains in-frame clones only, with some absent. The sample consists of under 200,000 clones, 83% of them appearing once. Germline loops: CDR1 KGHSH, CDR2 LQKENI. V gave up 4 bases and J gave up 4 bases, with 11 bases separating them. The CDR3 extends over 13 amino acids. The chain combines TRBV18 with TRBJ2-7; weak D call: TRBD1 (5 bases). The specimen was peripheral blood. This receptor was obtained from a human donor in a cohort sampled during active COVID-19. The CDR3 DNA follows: TGTGCCAGCTCACTTGCAGGGCAGTACGAGCAGTACTTC. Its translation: CASSLAGQYEQYF.